One and the same sample provided the 16 T cell receptor beta chains below, sequenced in a study of Graves' ophthalmopathy and Graves' hyperthyroidism. Beta-chain TCR CDR3 regions were amplified from RNA transcripts. RT-PCR with HTBI primers came first, then second-round multiplex PCR. One entry per CDR3 protein results from TCRdb running MiXCR on the multiplex PCR reads. This sample carries 650,000 to 900,000 distinct CDR3 sequences, 40% of them seen once, and the ten largest clones take about 40%. Sequenced input: peripheral blood. The source of these receptors is an adult man with Graves' ophthalmopathy.

V is TRBV7-6 and J is TRBJ2-2; D may correspond to TRBD1 or TRBD2 (5 bases each). The CDR3 runs to 15 residues. The germline V and J ends were trimmed by 4 bases and 6 bases, with 15 bases remaining between them. Germline V gene data show CDR1 as SGHVS and CDR2 as FNYEAQ. The DNA of the CDR3 is TGTGCCAGCAGCTCACCGGGGCCCAGAGCCGGGGAGCTGTTTTTT. Translation: CASSSPGPRAGELFF.

A remark on this clonotype: The junction shows a germline mismatch at one end, possibly a read error. CDR3 DNA sequence: TGTGCCAGCAGTGAAATGGAGGGGTATGGCTACACCTTC. It specifies CASSEMEGYGYTF. The chain joins TRBV10-3 to TRBJ1-2; D is perhaps TRBD1 (5 bases). CDR3 length: 13 amino acids. Per germline, CDR1 ENHRY and CDR2 SYGVKD.

This clonotype was recorded many times. The rearrangement links TRBV20-1 to TRBJ2-7; the D gene is possibly TRBD1 (6 bases). Germline CDR1 DFQATT, CDR2 SNEGSKA (reference sequence). V gave up 2 bases and J gave up 2 bases, with 10 bases separating them. This CDR3 comprises 13 residues. CDR3 DNA: TGCAGTGCTAGACTACAGGGCACCTACGAGCAGTACTTC. This encodes CSARLQGTYEQYF.

The chain links TRBV29-1 to TRBJ1-1; D is unresolved. The CDR3 is 14 residues long. Germline V gene data show CDR1 as SQVTM and CDR2 as ANQGSEA. Trimming removed 1 base from V and 7 bases from J, with 16 bases in between. The CDR3 sequence is CSVEGGQATNEAFF. CDR3 nucleotide sequence: TGCAGCGTTGAAGGGGGTCAGGCAACTAATGAAGCTTTCTTT. Combining the CDR3 with reference TRBV29-1 and TRBJ1-1 gives the whole variable domain SAVISQKPSRDICQRGTSLTIQCQVDSQVTMMFWYRQQPGQSLTLIATANQGSEATYESGFVIDKFPISRPNLTFSTLTVSNMSPEDSSIYLCSVEGGQATNEAFFGQGTRLTVV.

This chain links TRBV27 with TRBJ1-1, with no clear D. From germline, CDR1 is MNHEY and CDR2 SMNVEV (reference sequence). V was cut by 7 bases and J by 0 bases, with 15 bases left in between. CDR3 length: 15 residues. CDR3 DNA sequence: TGTGCCAGCATCAAATACGGAGGGATGAACACTGAAGCTTTCTTT. Its protein is CASIKYGGMNTEAFF.

The rearrangement links TRBV9 to TRBJ2-5, with D perhaps matching TRBD1 (6 bases). Germline CDR1 and CDR2: SGDLS and YYNGEE. The CDR3 contains 16 residues. V was pared by 0 bases and J by 5 bases, with 17 bases between. CDR3 in amino acids: CASSVGQGFGQETQYF. CDR3 in DNA: TGTGCCAGCAGCGTAGGGCAGGGGTTCGGTCAGGAGACCCAGTACTTC.

This clonotype has just a few counts. The chain has TRBV5-6 and TRBJ1-4; a weak D match, TRBD1 (6 bases). Trimming took 4 bases from V and 0 from J, leaving 13 bases between them. The germline gives CDR1 SGHDT, CDR2 YYEEEE. This CDR3 region has 16 residues. CDR3 DNA sequence: TGTGCCAGCAGCCTACGACAGGCCGCAACTAATGAAAAACTGTTTTTT. It yields the protein CASSLRQAATNEKLFF. Full variable domain (rest looked up from reference TRBV5-6 and TRBJ1-4): DAGVTQSPTHLIKTRGQQVTLRCSPKSGHDTVSWYQQALGQGPQFIFQYYEEEERQRGNFPDRFSGHQFPNYSSELNVNALLLGDSALYLCASSLRQAATNEKLFFGSGTQLSVL.

This clonotype has a count of ten or more. The genes are TRBV20-1 and TRBJ2-7; D possibly corresponds to TRBD2 (6 bases). Trimming cost V 1 base and J 12 bases, with 13 bases left between them. Per germline, CDR1 DFQATT and CDR2 SNEGSKA (reference sequence). This CDR3 has 11 amino acids. As DNA, the CDR3 is TGCAGTGCTAGAGTGGGGGGAGGCCTGTACTTC. It specifies CSARVGGGLYF.

This clonotype was counted at least ten times. This chain joins TRBV9 and TRBJ1-4, with TRBD1 identical over 9 bases. Germline V CDR1 and CDR2: SGDLS, YYNGEE. V gave up 4 bases and J gave up 10 bases; unmatched junction bases: 11. This CDR3 spans 15 amino acids. In nucleotides, the CDR3 is TGTGCCAGCAGCCCAGAGGGACAGGGTAGAGGAAAACTGTTTTTT. The encoded protein is CASSPEGQGRGKLFF. The variable domain in full, completed from reference TRBV9 and TRBJ1-4, reads DSGVTQTPKHLITATGQRVTLRCSPRSGDLSVYWYQQSLDQGLQFLIQYYNGEERAKGNILERFSAQQFPDLHSELNLSSLELGDSALYFCASSPEGQGRGKLFFGSGTQLSVL.

In this sample, this clonotype turned up many times. V usage is TRBV11-2 and J usage is TRBJ1-2, with TRBD1 matching 10 bases. Germline-derived CDR1 and CDR2 are SGHAT and FQNNGV. The CDR3 extends over 14 amino acids. The junction had 6 bases not matched to a gene; V was cut back by 3 bases and J by 8 bases. In DNA, the CDR3 is TGTGCCAGCAGCTTGCTTGGGACAGGGGACGGCTACACCTTC. Translated: CASSLLGTGDGYTF.

The chain uses TRBV20-1 and TRBJ2-5, with TRBD1 matching over 7 bases. CDR1 DFQATT and CDR2 SNEGSKA come from the germline V gene (reference sequence). Unmatched junction bases numbered 4, after V lost 5 bases and J lost 1 base. CDR3 length: 13 amino acids. The CDR3 DNA follows: TGCAGTGCTCCAGCAGGGGGCCAAGAGACCCAGTACTTC. This sequence encodes CSAPAGGQETQYF.

This clonotype was observed at least ten times. The V gene is TRBV20-1, the J gene TRBJ2-5, with 9 positions matching TRBD1. This CDR3 has 14 residues. V lost 4 bases to trimming and J lost 1 base; unmatched junction nucleotides: 4. From germline, CDR1 is DFQATT and CDR2 SNEGSKA (reference sequence). The CDR3 here is CSANRGLGQETQYF. CDR3 bases: TGCAGTGCTAACAGGGGGCTTGGCCAAGAGACCCAGTACTTC.

This clonotype has a handful of counts. The rearrangement uses TRBV4-3 and TRBJ2-5; D is perhaps TRBD1 (6 bases). Germline V gene data show CDR1 as LGHNA and CDR2 as YSLEER. Between the trimmed V and J ends, which lost 3 bases and 2 bases, there was a span of 16 bases. The CDR3 sequence is 16 residues long. Here the CDR3 reads CASSHGLQGTQETQYF. The CDR3 coding sequence is TGCGCCAGCAGCCATGGCTTACAGGGTACTCAAGAGACCCAGTACTTC.

This clonotype has a handful of counts. The chain uses TRBV6-1 and TRBJ2-7; TRBD1 matches 8 bases. This CDR3 contains 14 residues. V lost 6 bases and J lost 3; bases outside the gene matches: 7. Germline CDR1 is MNHNS and CDR2 is SASEGT. The CDR3 DNA is TGTGCCAGCAGGGTATACGGACAGGGCTACGAGCAGTACTTC. It encodes CASRVYGQGYEQYF.

As concerns this clonotype: This may come from a read error, since a much larger clone is one base off. The chain uses TRBV7-7 and TRBJ2-5, with D unresolved. Germline CDR1 SSHAT, CDR2 FNYEAQ (reference sequence). The CDR3 spans 13 residues. As DNA, the CDR3 is TGTGCTAGCAGCCGCTCGGCGACCGAGACCCAGTACTTC. This gives the protein CASSRSATETQYF.

This rearrangement joins TRBV13 to TRBJ1-4; D is uncertain. In germline, CDR1 is PRHDT, CDR2 FYEKMQ (reference sequence). Between the trimmed V and J ends, which lost 2 bases and 8 bases, there was a span of 12 bases. The CDR3 covers 14 residues. The chain's CDR3 is CASSLNGAAEKLFF. CDR3 in DNA: TGTGCCAGCAGCTTAAACGGCGCGGCCGAAAAACTGTTTTTT.